The rows below give T cell receptor beta chains drawn from one sample of a study of shared clonotypes between healthy human individuals. Some clones are missing from TCRdb's copy, which holds only in-frame ones; the method was immunoSEQ multiplex PCR. The repertoire holds roughly 1 million clones, more than 60% seen once, with approximately 1.5% in the top ten. The sample consisted of memory CD4+ T cells sorted from blood. The source of these receptors is a man younger than 30 in good health. Each CDR3 is given with its conserved first and last residue. A D gene is named only where the DNA matches it firmly. Where a row states a size, it is once, few, many or the class of an expanded clone; other rows omit it.

V: TRBV7-2; D: -; size: many; J: TRBJ2-5; DNA: TGTGCCGGACGAGCTGGAGGGTCTGGCCAAGAGACCCAGTACTTC; CDR3: CAGRAGGSGQETQYF
V: TRBV7-2; D: TRBD1; size: -; J: TRBJ1-5; DNA: TGTGCCAGCAGCTTTAGCCCTCCGGACAGGGGTGGCAATCAGCCCCAGCATTTT; CDR3: CASSFSPPDRGGNQPQHF
V: TRBV4-2; D: TRBD2; size: -; J: TRBJ2-1; DNA: TGTGCCAGCAGCCGCAGGACTAGCGGATCCTACAATGAGCAGTTCTTC; CDR3: CASSRRTSGSYNEQFF
V: TRBV28; D: -; size: -; J: TRBJ2-3; DNA: TGTGCCAGCAGTTCCGGGGACAACACAGATACGCAGTATTTT; CDR3: CASSSGDNTDTQYF
V: TRBV5-1; D: TRBD2; size: -; J: TRBJ2-7; DNA: TGCGCCAGCAGCTTGGTGGCGGGGGAAGCGCACGAGCAGTACTTC; CDR3: CASSLVAGEAHEQYF
V: TRBV7-2; D: -; size: -; J: TRBJ2-5; DNA: TGTGCCAGCAGCTTATCCCAGGGGGAGACCCAGTACTTC; CDR3: CASSLSQGETQYF
V: TRBV5-6; D: -; size: -; J: TRBJ1-2; DNA: TGTGCCAGCAGCTTGGGGGCCGGACAGTCTTACTATGGCTACACCTTC; CDR3: CASSLGAGQSYYGYTF
V: TRBV6-6; D: -; size: -; J: TRBJ1-5; DNA: TGTGCCAGCAGTTACAGGGGGAATCAGCCCCAGCATTTT; CDR3: CASSYRGNQPQHF
V: TRBV5-4; D: -; size: -; J: TRBJ2-3; DNA: TGTGCCAGCAGCTTTGGCGGGGCCAACACAGATACGCAGTATTTT; CDR3: CASSFGGANTDTQYF
V: TRBV28; D: -; size: -; J: TRBJ2-5; DNA: TGTGCCAGCGGGACGGGGATGCGGCAAGAGACCCAGTACTTC; CDR3: CASGTGMRQETQYF
V: TRBV5-6; D: TRBD1; size: -; J: TRBJ1-2; DNA: TGTGCCAGCAGCTTTCTCGGGACAGGGGAGAGCGGTAGAGGCTACACCTTC; CDR3: CASSFLGTGESGRGYTF
V: TRBV5-1; D: -; size: -; J: TRBJ2-1; DNA: TGCGCCAGCAGCTTGGGCGGCTTCTACAATGAGCAGTTCTTC; CDR3: CASSLGGFYNEQFF
V: TRBV5-6; D: -; size: few; J: TRBJ2-7; DNA: TGTGCCAGCAGCTTCCAAGGCCCCCTCGGCGAGCAGTACTTC; CDR3: CASSFQGPLGEQYF
V: TRBV7-2; D: TRBD2; size: -; J: TRBJ2-2; DNA: TGTGCCAGCAGCTTAACGTCTAGCGGGAGGGCGGACACCGGGGAGCTGTTTTTT; CDR3: CASSLTSSGRADTGELFF
V: TRBV9; D: TRBD2; size: -; J: TRBJ2-1; DNA: TGTGCCAGCAGCGTAGCTACCCAAGGACTAGCGCGTTACAATGAGCAGTTCTTC; CDR3: CASSVATQGLARYNEQFF
V: TRBV5-1; D: -; size: -; J: TRBJ2-2; DNA: TGCGCCAGCAGCTTTTCGCAGGGGAGTGACACCGGGGAGCTGTTTTTT; CDR3: CASSFSQGSDTGELFF
V: TRBV18; D: -; size: -; J: TRBJ1-1; DNA: TGTGCCAGTTTTCTGGGGGGTGGAAATGAAGCTTTCTTT; CDR3: CASFLGGGNEAFF
V: TRBV11-2; D: -; size: many; J: TRBJ2-7; DNA: TGTGCCAGCAGCTCCAACTACGGGAGTTCCTACGAGCAGTACTTC; CDR3: CASSSNYGSSYEQYF
V: TRBV11-3; D: -; size: -; J: TRBJ2-1; DNA: TGTGCCAGCAGCTTAGGTGGAGGAGACAATGAGCAGTTCTTC; CDR3: CASSLGGGDNEQFF
V: TRBV7-9; D: -; size: -; J: TRBJ2-2; DNA: TGTGCCAGCAGCTCCCCCTTAGCGGCAGGCGGGGAGCTGTTTTTT; CDR3: CASSSPLAAGGELFF
V: TRBV5-8; D: -; size: -; J: TRBJ2-2; DNA: TGTGCCAGCAGCAGGGGGACGGCTACGAACACCGGGGAGCTGTTTTTT; CDR3: CASSRGTATNTGELFF
V: TRBV7-2; D: -; size: many; J: TRBJ2-7; DNA: TGTGCCAGCAGCTTAGGGTGGGCGAGCTCCTACGAGCAGTACTTC; CDR3: CASSLGWASSYEQYF
V: TRBV2; D: -; size: once; J: TRBJ1-1; DNA: TGTGCCAGCAGTGAAGCAGGGTGGACTGAAGCTTTCTTT; CDR3: CASSEAGWTEAFF
V: TRBV29-1; D: -; size: -; J: TRBJ2-5; DNA: TGCAGCGTTGCAGGGGTTAGGTACCAAGAGACCCAGTACTTC; CDR3: CSVAGVRYQETQYF
V: TRBV19; D: TRBD1; size: -; J: TRBJ1-2; DNA: TGTGCCAGTAAGGTACAGGGGGCGAACTATGGCTACACCTTC; CDR3: CASKVQGANYGYTF
V: TRBV7-2; D: -; size: once; J: TRBJ2-5; DNA: TGTGCCAGCAGCTTAGTATCACAGACCCAAGAGACCCAGTACTTC; CDR3: CASSLVSQTQETQYF
V: TRBV14; D: TRBD1; size: -; J: TRBJ1-4; DNA: TGTGCCAGCAGCCCGGGACAGGTAGCTAATGAAAAACTGTTTTTT; CDR3: CASSPGQVANEKLFF
V: TRBV10-3; D: -; size: -; J: TRBJ2-6; DNA: TGTGCCATCAGTGAGTCTTTGGGGGCCAACGTCCTGACTTTC; CDR3: CAISESLGANVLTF
V: TRBV9; D: -; size: -; J: TRBJ2-2; DNA: TGTGCCAGCAGCGTATCGAAGGGGAGCGGGGAGCTGTTTTTT; CDR3: CASSVSKGSGELFF
V: TRBV5-4; D: -; size: -; J: TRBJ2-3; DNA: TGTGCCAGCAGCTTGGCCGGGAGAGGAGGCACAGATACGCAGTATTTT; CDR3: CASSLAGRGGTDTQYF
V: TRBV29-1; D: -; size: -; J: TRBJ2-3; DNA: TGCAGCGTCGAACCAAAGCGGACAGATACGCAGTATTTT; CDR3: CSVEPKRTDTQYF
V: TRBV11-2; D: TRBD1; size: few; J: TRBJ2-7; DNA: TGTGCCAGCAGCTTAGAAGGGACAGGGACCTACGAGCAGTACTTC; CDR3: CASSLEGTGTYEQYF
V: TRBV6-1; D: -; size: -; J: TRBJ2-2; DNA: TGTGCCAGCACGCTCCACGGATACACCGGGGAGCTGTTTTTT; CDR3: CASTLHGYTGELFF
V: TRBV5-1; D: TRBD2; size: -; J: TRBJ2-3; DNA: TGCGCCAGCATGCGGGAGGCTAGCGGGAGCAGGACAGATACGCAGTATTTT; CDR3: CASMREASGSRTDTQYF
V: TRBV5-1; D: -; size: -; J: TRBJ2-7; DNA: TGCGCCAGCAGCTTGGTATCGGGGAGCTCCTACGAGCAGTACTTC; CDR3: CASSLVSGSSYEQYF
V: TRBV5-4; D: -; size: few; J: TRBJ2-6; DNA: TGTGCCAGCAGCTTGGGTAGCCCTGGGGCCAACGTCCTGACTTTC; CDR3: CASSLGSPGANVLTF
V: TRBV6-4; D: -; size: few; J: TRBJ2-5; DNA: TGTGCCAGCAGTGTGGGGCTCGGAGAGACCCAGTACTTC; CDR3: CASSVGLGETQYF
V: TRBV10-2; D: -; size: once; J: TRBJ2-7; DNA: TGCGCCAGTCTCCGGACCTACGAGCAGTACTTC; CDR3: CASLRTYEQYF
V: TRBV25-1; D: -; size: -; J: TRBJ1-1; DNA: TGTGCCAGCAGTGAGGTTGAGGGGTGGAACACTGAAGCTTTCTTT; CDR3: CASSEVEGWNTEAFF
V: TRBV7-9; D: TRBD1; size: -; J: TRBJ1-4; DNA: TGTGCCAGCAGCGTGGACAGGGGCACTAATGAAAAACTGTTTTTT; CDR3: CASSVDRGTNEKLFF
V: TRBV6-1; D: -; size: -; J: TRBJ1-2; DNA: TGTGCCAGCAGTGAAATGGTGGGCTGGTATGGCTACACCTTC; CDR3: CASSEMVGWYGYTF
V: TRBV29-1; D: -; size: -; J: TRBJ2-3; DNA: TGCAGCGCCTGGGGGCGTATACTCACAGATACGCAGTATTTT; CDR3: CSAWGRILTDTQYF
V: TRBV5-1; D: -; size: few; J: TRBJ2-2; DNA: TGCGCCAGCAGCTTGGAGGTTCAGGGGAGCACCGGGGAGCTGTTTTTT; CDR3: CASSLEVQGSTGELFF
V: TRBV7-9; D: -; size: -; J: TRBJ2-6; DNA: TGTGCCAGCAGCGGACGGACATTCCTGCGGGGGGCCAACGTCCTGACTTTC; CDR3: CASSGRTFLRGANVLTF
V: TRBV5-1; D: -; size: -; J: TRBJ1-2; DNA: TGCGCCAGCAGCTTATCAGAAAACTATGGCTACACCTTC; CDR3: CASSLSENYGYTF
V: TRBV2; D: -; size: -; J: TRBJ1-2; DNA: TGTGCCAGCAGTGAAGCGGCGACAGTGGTATTCTATGGCTACACCTTC; CDR3: CASSEAATVVFYGYTF
V: TRBV9; D: TRBD2; size: few; J: TRBJ2-5; DNA: TGTGCCAGCAGCGTAGATGGCGGGGGGGCGTCGACCCAGTACTTC; CDR3: CASSVDGGGASTQYF
V: TRBV5-1; D: -; size: -; J: TRBJ2-7; DNA: TGCGCCAGCAGCTTAGGCACTGAGCCCTACGAGCAGTACTTC; CDR3: CASSLGTEPYEQYF
V: TRBV5-1; D: TRBD2; size: -; J: TRBJ2-5; DNA: TGCGCCAGCAGCTCAGGACTAGCGGGAGGGCAATGGGAGACCCAGTACTTC; CDR3: CASSSGLAGGQWETQYF
V: TRBV6-1; D: TRBD2; size: -; J: TRBJ2-1; DNA: TGTGCCAGCAGTACAACTAGCGGGGGGGCCCGTGAGCAGTTCTTC; CDR3: CASSTTSGGAREQFF
V: TRBV7-2; D: TRBD1; size: once; J: TRBJ1-2; DNA: TGTGCCAGCAGCTTACTTCCCTACGACAGGGACTTCAGGGATGGCTACACCTTC; CDR3: CASSLLPYDRDFRDGYTF
V: TRBV7-2; D: TRBD2; size: -; J: TRBJ2-7; DNA: TGTGCCAGCAGCTTGGTAGCGGGACCAACCTACGAGCAGTACTTC; CDR3: CASSLVAGPTYEQYF
V: TRBV11-2; D: -; size: once; J: TRBJ1-1; DNA: TGTGCCAGCAGCTTATCCTCCGGGGGGAACACTGAAGCTTTCTTT; CDR3: CASSLSSGGNTEAFF
V: TRBV9; D: -; size: -; J: TRBJ2-7; DNA: TGTGCCAGCAGCGTAGAAGAGGGGCTAGTCTACGAGCAGTACTTC; CDR3: CASSVEEGLVYEQYF
V: TRBV7-2; D: TRBD2; size: few; J: TRBJ2-3; DNA: TGTGCCAGCAGCTTAGGCGGGAGTCGGACAGATACGCAGTATTTT; CDR3: CASSLGGSRTDTQYF
V: TRBV10-3; D: TRBD1; size: -; J: TRBJ1-1; DNA: TGTGCCATCAGTGAGCCCCGACAGGGCGCTGAAGCTTTCTTT; CDR3: CAISEPRQGAEAFF
V: TRBV30; D: TRBD1; size: -; J: TRBJ1-6; DNA: TGTGCCTGGGACAGGGCCTATAATTCACCCCTCCACTTT; CDR3: CAWDRAYNSPLHF
V: TRBV18; D: TRBD2; size: -; J: TRBJ2-7; DNA: TGTGCCAGCTCACCACCGAAAAGCAGCGGGAGGGGCTACGAGCAGTACTTC; CDR3: CASSPPKSSGRGYEQYF
V: TRBV5-4; D: -; size: -; J: TRBJ2-2; DNA: TGTGCCAGCAGCTTGGGACGGGCAATTCCCGGGGAGCTGTTTTTT; CDR3: CASSLGRAIPGELFF
V: TRBV5-1; D: -; size: -; J: TRBJ2-2; DNA: TGCGCCAGCAGCCCGGTGGTGGGAATCACCGGGGAGCTGTTTTTT; CDR3: CASSPVVGITGELFF